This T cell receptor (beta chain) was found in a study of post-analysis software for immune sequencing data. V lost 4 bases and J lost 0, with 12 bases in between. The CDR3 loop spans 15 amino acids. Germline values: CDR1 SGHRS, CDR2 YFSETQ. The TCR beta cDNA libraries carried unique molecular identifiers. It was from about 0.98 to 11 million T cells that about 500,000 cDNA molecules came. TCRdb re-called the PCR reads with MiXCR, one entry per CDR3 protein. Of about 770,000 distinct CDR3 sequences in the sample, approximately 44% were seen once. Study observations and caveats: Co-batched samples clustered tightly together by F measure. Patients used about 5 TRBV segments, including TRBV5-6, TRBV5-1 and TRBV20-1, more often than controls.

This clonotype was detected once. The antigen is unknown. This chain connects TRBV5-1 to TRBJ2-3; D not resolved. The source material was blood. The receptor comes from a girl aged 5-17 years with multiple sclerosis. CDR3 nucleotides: TGCGCCAGCAGCCTCAGGTCTGATAGCACAGATACGCAGTATTTT. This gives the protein CASSLRSDSTDTQYF.